This T cell receptor (beta chain) comes out of a study of T cells in Graves' hyperthyroidism and ophthalmopathy. General study findings and limits: Most expanded thyroid clonotypes above 0.001 recurred in blood. With a median lead of around 5.9 months before onset, the model predicted ophthalmopathy. Ophthalmopathy cases were set apart from stable hyperthyroidism by a 13 V-J model.

On this clonotype itself: Its antigen is currently unknown.

The source material, RNA transcripts, was used to amplify TCR beta CDR3 regions. HTBI primers drove first-round RT-PCR of the TCR CDR3. TCRdb re-called the multiplex PCR reads with MiXCR, one entry per CDR3 protein. Here the sample spans about 660,000 distinct CDR3 sequences, just under 45% being singletons. Diagnosis rested on symptoms, serum thyroxine and TRAb, thyroid ultrasound, and orbital computed tomography. The specimen was peripheral blood or thyroid tissue (not recorded which). The sequence was obtained from an adult man with Graves' disease, either hyperthyroidism or ophthalmopathy (not recorded which).

Here the CDR3 DNA reads TGTGCCAGCAGCCAAGATTTGGGGGGTTTTGGCTACACCTTC. This codes for CASSQDLGGFGYTF. The J gene is TRBJ1-2, the V gene TRBV14; D is possibly TRBD1 (5 bases). V lost 0 bases, J lost 7 bases, and 12 bases lay in between. CDR1 SGHDN and CDR2 FVKESK come from the germline V gene. CDR3 length equals 14 residues. Full variable domain (outside the CDR3, taken from reference TRBV14 and TRBJ1-2): EAGVTQFPSHSVIEKGQTVTLRCDPISGHDNLYWYRRVMGKEIKFLLHFVKESKQDESGMPNNRFLAERTGGTYSTLKVQPAELEDSGVYFCASSQDLGGFGYTFGSGTRLTVV.